The rows below give T cell receptor beta chains drawn from one sample of a study of shared clonotypes between healthy human individuals. TCRdb's table, derived via immunoSEQ multiplex PCR, lists solely in-frame clones and lacks some. The sample has 550,000 to 850,000 clones; just under 75% are singletons. Sequencing input: memory CD4+ T cells sorted from blood. These TCRs come from a woman younger than 45 in good health. Both conserved end residues are part of each CDR3. Each record gives: V gene, D gene, J gene, CDR3 DNA, CDR3 protein. The D gene is left open where the match is weak.

>TRBV6-1|.|TRBJ2-3
TGTGCCAGCCACTTAGGCGACCCTAGCACAGATACGCAGTATTTT
CASHLGDPSTDTQYF
>TRBV11-2|.|TRBJ2-7
TGTGCCAGCAGCCCGACGGGGCTGTCCTACGAGCAGTACTTC
CASSPTGLSYEQYF
>TRBV5-1|.|TRBJ1-4
TGCGCCAGCAGCGTGGGTATTCGGGCCTTAAATGAAAAACTGTTTTTT
CASSVGIRALNEKLFF
>TRBV27|.|TRBJ1-4
TGTGCCAGCAGTAGGGCTTACAGGGCGGCTAATGAAAAACTGTTTTTT
CASSRAYRAANEKLFF
>TRBV18|.|TRBJ2-7
TGTGCCAGCTCACCACGACTTTCCTACGAGCAGTACTTC
CASSPRLSYEQYF
>TRBV6-1|.|TRBJ2-5
TGTGCCAGCAGTGGATCGGGTTGGGGGGAAGAGACCCAGTACTTC
CASSGSGWGEETQYF
>TRBV7-9|TRBD1|TRBJ1-5
TGTGCCAGCAGCAGACAGGGGGCCTTTCAGCCCCAGCATTTT
CASSRQGAFQPQHF
>TRBV6-5|.|TRBJ2-7
TGTGCCAGCAGTTACCAGGAGGAAGGGCCCTACGAGCAGTACTTC
CASSYQEEGPYEQYF
>TRBV19|.|TRBJ1-1
TGTGCCAGTAGTATTTCTGGGACGCTGAACACTGAAGCTTTCTTT
CASSISGTLNTEAFF
>TRBV5-1|TRBD1|TRBJ2-5
TGCGCCAGCAGCCCTGGGGCAGGGGGCTCAGAAGGAGAGACCCAGTACTTC
CASSPGAGGSEGETQYF